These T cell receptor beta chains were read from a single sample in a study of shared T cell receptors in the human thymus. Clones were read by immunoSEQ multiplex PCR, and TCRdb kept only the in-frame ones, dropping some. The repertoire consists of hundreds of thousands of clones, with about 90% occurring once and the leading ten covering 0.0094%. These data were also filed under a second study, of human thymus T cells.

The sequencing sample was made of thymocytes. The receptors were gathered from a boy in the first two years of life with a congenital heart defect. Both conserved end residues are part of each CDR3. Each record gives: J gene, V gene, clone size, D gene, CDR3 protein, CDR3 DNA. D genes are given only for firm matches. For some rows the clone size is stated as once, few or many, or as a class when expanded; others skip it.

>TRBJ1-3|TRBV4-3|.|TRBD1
CASSQAAGPQGGPGNTIYF
TGCGCCAGCAGCCAAGCTGCCGGCCCACAGGGGGGACCTGGAAACACCATATATTTT
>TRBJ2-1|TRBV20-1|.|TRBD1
CSARVPGTELF
TGCAGTGCTAGAGTTCCCGGGACAGAACTCTTC
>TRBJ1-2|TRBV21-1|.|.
CASRGGVDYGYTF
TGTGCCTCACGGGGGGGAGTAGACTATGGCTACACCTTC
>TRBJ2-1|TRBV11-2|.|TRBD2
CASSLDQGGRYNEQFF
TGTGCCAGCAGCTTAGATCAGGGCGGGAGGTACAATGAGCAGTTCTTC
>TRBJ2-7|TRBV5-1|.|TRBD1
CASSLGDRRTYEQYF
TGCGCCAGCAGCCTAGGGGACAGGAGGACCTACGAGCAGTACTTC
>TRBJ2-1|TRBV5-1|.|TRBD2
CASSGTSGGPTHNEQFF
TGCGCCAGCAGCGGGACTAGCGGGGGACCCACCCACAATGAGCAGTTCTTC
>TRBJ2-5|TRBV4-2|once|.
CASSQDRLASDETQYF
TGTGCCAGCAGCCAAGATAGGCTAGCGTCGGACGAGACCCAGTACTTC
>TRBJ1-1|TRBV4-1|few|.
CASSQDRRGSEAFF
TGCGCCAGCAGCCAAGATCGAAGGGGCAGTGAAGCTTTCTTT
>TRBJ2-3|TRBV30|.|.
CASLRGGPSTDTQYF
TGTGCCTCGCTACGTGGCGGCCCTAGCACAGATACGCAGTATTTT
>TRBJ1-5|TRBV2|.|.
CASSEGLSGNQPQHF
TGTGCCAGCAGTGAAGGATTATCAGGAAATCAGCCCCAGCATTTT
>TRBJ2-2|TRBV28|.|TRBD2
CASKTSGGARDTGELFF
TGTGCCAGCAAGACTAGCGGGGGGGCCAGAGACACCGGGGAGCTGTTTTTT
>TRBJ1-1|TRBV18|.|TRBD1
CASSPKGAGTEAFF
TGTGCCAGCTCACCAAAGGGGGCTGGCACTGAAGCTTTCTTT
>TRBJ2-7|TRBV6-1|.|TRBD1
CASRGDRGRHEQYF
TGTGCCAGCAGGGGGGACAGGGGGAGGCACGAGCAGTACTTC
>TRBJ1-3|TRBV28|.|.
CASSSRTRTLGNTIYF
TGTGCCAGCAGCTCCAGGACTCGGACCCTTGGAAACACCATATATTTT
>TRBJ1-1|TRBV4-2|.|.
CASSQDWRQTNTEAFF
TGTGCCAGCAGCCAAGATTGGCGACAGACGAACACTGAAGCTTTCTTT
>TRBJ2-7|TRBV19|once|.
CASSIGASYEQYF
TGTGCCAGTAGTATAGGGGCCTCCTACGAGCAGTACTTC
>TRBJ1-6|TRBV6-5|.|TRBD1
CASSYSTGGLNSPLHF
TGTGCCAGCAGTTACTCGACAGGGGGCCTTAATTCACCCCTCCACTTT
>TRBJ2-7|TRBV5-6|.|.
CASSIFREYF
TGTGCCAGCAGCATATTCCGGGAGTACTTC
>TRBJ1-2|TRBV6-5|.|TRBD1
CASSYARGISGYTF
TGTGCCAGCAGTTACGCCAGGGGGATATCTGGCTACACCTTC
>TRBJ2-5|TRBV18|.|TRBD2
CASSSLAGGPQETQYF
TGTGCCAGCTCATCACTAGCGGGGGGGCCACAAGAGACCCAGTACTTC
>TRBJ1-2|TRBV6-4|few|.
CASSVKGGTTFYGYTF
TGTGCCAGCAGTGTAAAGGGGGGGACCACATTCTATGGCTACACCTTC
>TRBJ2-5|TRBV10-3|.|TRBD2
CAISDKLAGGVETQYF
TGTGCCATCAGTGATAAACTAGCGGGAGGGGTAGAGACCCAGTACTTC
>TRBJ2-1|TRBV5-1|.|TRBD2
CASSQTSGEQFF
TGCGCCAGCAGCCAGACTAGCGGGGAGCAGTTCTTC
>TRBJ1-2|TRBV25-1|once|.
CASSESLGPGTNYGYTF
TGTGCCAGCAGTGAATCCTTGGGGCCAGGCACTAACTATGGCTACACCTTC
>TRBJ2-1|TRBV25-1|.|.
CASSEYRTTVYNEQFF
TGTGCCAGCAGTGAATATAGGACAACCGTATACAATGAGCAGTTCTTC
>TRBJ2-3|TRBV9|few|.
CASSVRELGDTQYF
TGTGCCAGCAGCGTACGGGAGCTGGGAGATACGCAGTATTTT
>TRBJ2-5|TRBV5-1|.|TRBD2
CASSLTSGTQETQYF
TGCGCCAGCAGCTTGACTAGCGGGACGCAAGAGACCCAGTACTTC
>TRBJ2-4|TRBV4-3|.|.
CASSQGYVLAKNIQYF
TGCGCCAGCAGCCAAGGATATGTACTAGCCAAAAACATTCAGTACTTC
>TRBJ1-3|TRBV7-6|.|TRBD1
CASSLAPGGSGNTIYF
TGTGCCAGCAGCTTAGCGCCAGGGGGGAGCGGAAACACCATATATTTT
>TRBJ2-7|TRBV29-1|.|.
CSGGTTYEQYF
TGCAGCGGGGGCACGACCTACGAGCAGTACTTC
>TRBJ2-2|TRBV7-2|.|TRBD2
CASAKGLAGGLNTGELFF
TGTGCCAGCGCAAAGGGACTAGCGGGGGGGCTGAACACCGGGGAGCTGTTTTTT
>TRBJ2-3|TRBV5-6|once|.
CASRNPGVALPPTQYF
TGTGCCAGCAGAAACCCAGGGGTAGCGCTCCCCCCTACGCAGTATTTT
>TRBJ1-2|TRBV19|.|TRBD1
CASSIGDRRNYGYTF
TGTGCCAGTAGTATAGGGGACAGGAGAAACTATGGCTACACCTTC
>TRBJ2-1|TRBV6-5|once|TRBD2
CASSYSKREGRGEQFF
TGTGCCAGCAGTTACTCGAAGCGGGAGGGCCGAGGTGAGCAGTTCTTC
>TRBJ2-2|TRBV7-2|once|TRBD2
CASSLTRSGAKPQTGELFF
TGTGCCAGCAGCTTAACCCGTAGCGGGGCAAAACCTCAAACCGGGGAGCTGTTTTTT
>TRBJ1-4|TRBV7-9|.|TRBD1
CASSLVGQGLTNEKLFF
TGTGCCAGCAGCTTAGTAGGACAGGGATTAACTAATGAAAAACTGTTTTTT
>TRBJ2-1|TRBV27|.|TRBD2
CASSFRTQKSGAPYNEQFF
TGTGCCAGCAGTTTCAGGACCCAGAAGAGCGGGGCGCCTTACAATGAGCAGTTCTTC
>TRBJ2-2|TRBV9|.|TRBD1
CASSVDTGGAYGELFF
TGTGCCAGCAGCGTAGATACAGGGGGCGCTTACGGGGAGCTGTTTTTT
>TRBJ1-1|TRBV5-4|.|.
CASSLCGGDTEAFF
TGTGCCAGCAGCTTGTGTGGGGGGGACACTGAAGCTTTCTTT
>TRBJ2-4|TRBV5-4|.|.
CASSPSPGLKAKNIQYF
TGTGCCAGCAGCCCCTCCCCGGGACTGAAAGCCAAAAACATTCAGTACTTC
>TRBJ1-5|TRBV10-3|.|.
CATGGQTGNQPQHF
TGTGCCACCGGAGGACAGACCGGCAATCAGCCCCAGCATTTT
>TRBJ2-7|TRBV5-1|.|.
CASSLVQDFYTRQYF
TGCGCCAGCAGCTTGGTCCAGGACTTTTATACGAGGCAGTACTTC
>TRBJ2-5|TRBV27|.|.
CASTSPGFGGETQYF
TGTGCCAGCACCTCTCCGGGATTCGGGGGAGAGACCCAGTACTTC
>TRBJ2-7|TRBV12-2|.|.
CASRNKPGQGFYEQYF
TGTGCAAGTCGCAACAAGCCGGGACAGGGCTTCTACGAGCAGTACTTC